This entry lists 23 T cell receptor beta chains sequenced from one sample in a study of tumor and adjacent non-tumor tissue in lung cancer. This sample's RNA came from whole unsorted tissue. A modified ARM-PCR protocol with three rounds of nested PCR amplified TCRbeta. TCRdb re-derived calls from the multiplex PCR reads in MiXCR, one entry per CDR3 protein. Seen here are 65,000 to 90,000 distinct CDR3 sequences, roughly 80% observed once, and the top ten hold about an eighth. The source material was lung tumor tissue. The source is a woman between 50 and 59 years old with non-small cell lung cancer.

The V gene is TRBV20-1, the J gene TRBJ2-4; TRBD2 agrees at 13 bases. This CDR3 has 21 amino acids. The V and J ends lost 0 bases and 0 bases, in that order; junction bases with no gene match: 14. CDR1 and CDR2 (germline): DFQATT, SNEGSKA (reference sequence). The CDR3, as DNA: TGCAGTGCTAGAGACCATCTGTTCGGGACTAGCGGGGACGTAGCCAAAAACATTCAGTACTTC. It encodes CSARDHLFGTSGDVAKNIQYF.

Comments on this clonotype: The conserved closing phenylalanine or tryptophan is absent in this CDR3, likely reflecting a read error. This chain joins TRBV11-2 and TRBJ2-5; D remains unclear. The ends were cut back, 5 bases at V and 5 bases at J, with 9 bases in the middle. The V gene's germline CDR1 is SGHAT and CDR2 FQNNGV. The CDR3 runs 12 residues. CDR3 sequence (DNA): TGTGCCAGCAGCCTTGAAGGGGAGACCCAGTACATC. Its protein is CASSLEGETQYI.

Comments on this clonotype: One junction end does not reproduce the germline sequence, and a read error may be involved. This sequence joins TRBV11-2 and TRBJ2-1; tentative D call: TRBD1 (6 bases). Germline lookup yields CDR1 SGHAT and CDR2 FQNNGV. This CDR3 contains 15 residues. The chain's CDR3 is CVSIKGGRGYNEQFF. In nucleotides, the CDR3 is TGTGTCAGCATCAAAGGGGGAAGGGGCTACAATGAGCAGTTCTTC.

On this clonotype: A read error may be the cause here, since a much bigger clone is one base away. This chain uses TRBV7-8 with TRBJ2-7; tentative D call: TRBD1 (6 bases). CDR1 and CDR2 (germline): SGHVS, FQNEAQ. The CDR3 sequence is 15 residues long. V gave up 3 bases and J gave up 8 bases, with 20 bases separating them. CDR3 loop: CASSFTGSLGHKQYF. The CDR3 DNA reads TGTGCCAGCAGCTTCACAGGGAGTCTGGGCCACAAGCAGTACTTC.

Notes on this clonotype: Likely a read error: the CDR3 ends without its conserved phenylalanine or tryptophan. The rearrangement links TRBV24-1 to TRBJ2-1, with D hard to call. The CDR3 runs to 16 residues. Trimming took off 8 bases at V and 1 base at J, with 17 bases between the two ends. Germline V gene data show CDR1 as KGHDR and CDR2 as SFDVKD. The CDR3 bases are TGTGCCACCACTAAGGCCAGTAGCAGATCCTACAATGAGCAGTTCTTA. It yields the protein CATTKASSRSYNEQFL.

About this clonotype: In this CDR3 the conserved last residue, phenylalanine or tryptophan, is missing, so a read error is likely. No DNA is shown, since the ends of the CDR3 on it are uncertain; the CDR3 is the one TCRdb lists. The chain couples TRBV5-4 to TRBJ2-7; the table's D call, TRBD2, has no DNA check behind it. The CDR3 adds up to 16 amino acids, both ends counted. CDR1 SGHNT and CDR2 YYREEE come from the germline V gene (reference sequence). The CDR3 loop is CASSSGLAGVFSDQYL.

CDR3 DNA sequence: TGTGCGAGCGCCCCAGAGGTCGGGGGAAGCTCCTACAATGAGCAGTTCTTC. Encoded protein: CASAPEVGGSSYNEQFF. The chain couples TRBV11-2 to TRBJ2-1; D perhaps matches TRBD2 (6 bases). The CDR3 is 17 residues long. Germline assignment: CDR1 SGHAT and CDR2 FQNNGV.

CDR3 nucleotide sequence: TGTGCCAGCAGTCCGGAGAACACCGGGGAGCTGTTTTTT. As protein: CASSPENTGELFF. The chain couples TRBV2 to TRBJ2-2; D is uncertain. Looked up from germline, CDR1 is SNHLY and CDR2 is FYNNEI. This CDR3 is 13 amino acids long. V was trimmed by 5 bases and J by 1 base, leaving 5 bases between them.

The chain has TRBV11-1 and TRBJ2-3, with 9 bases identical to TRBD1. The germline CDR1 and CDR2 sequences are SGHAT and FQDESV (reference sequence). CDR3 size: 13 residues. Losses at the gene ends were 6 bases for V and 11 bases for J; bases not matched to a gene: 9. CDR3 in amino acids: CASRGTGKERQYF. Written as DNA, the CDR3 is TGTGCCAGCAGAGGGACAGGGAAGGAGAGGCAGTATTTT.

This clonotype was counted between two and nine times. V usage is TRBV20-1 and J usage is TRBJ2-3; 8 bases line up with TRBD2. Germline lookup yields CDR1 DFQATT and CDR2 SNEGSKA (reference sequence). The junction had 9 bases not matched to a gene; V was cut back by 7 bases and J by 6 bases. This CDR3 region has 13 residues. CDR3 protein: CSVMTSDTDTQYF. DNA for the CDR3: TGCAGTGTTATGACTAGCGACACTGATACGCAGTATTTT.

Of note for this clonotype: The junction does not match germline at one end; this may be a read error. The chain's CDR3 is CATSKASIRSYNKQFF. The CDR3 bases are TGTGCCACCAGTAAGGCTAGCATCAGATCCTACAATAAGCAGTTCTTC. The J gene is TRBJ2-1, the V gene TRBV24-1; D may be TRBD2 (5 bases). Germline V lookup: CDR1 KGHDR, CDR2 SFDVKD. This CDR3 has 16 residues.

Of note for this clonotype: Lacking the conserved final phenylalanine or tryptophan, this CDR3 likely reflects a read error. The CDR3 sequence: CASSYRGPGPAGRLDTQYY. The CDR3 nucleotides are TGTGCCAGCAGTTACAGGGGGCCGGGACCAGCTGGAAGACTAGATACGCAGTATTAT. V usage is TRBV6-5 and J usage is TRBJ2-3, with TRBD1 matching 7 bases. The CDR3 loop spans 19 amino acids. Per the germline V gene, CDR1 is MNHEY and CDR2 is SVGAGI. V was clipped by 2 bases and J by 5 bases; unmatched bases: 19.

The CDR3 DNA reads TGCAGCGTCTCAAAGTGGTGGGACACTGAAGCTTTCTTT. It codes for CSVSKWWDTEAFF. The chain combines TRBV29-1 with TRBJ1-1, with unresolved D. The CDR3 length is 13 residues. Per germline, CDR1 SQVTM and CDR2 ANQGSEA. The germline V and J ends were trimmed by 6 bases and 3 bases, with 14 bases remaining between them.

Turning to this clonotype: The conserved final phenylalanine or tryptophan is absent from the CDR3, which likely points to a read error. The rearrangement uses TRBV6-6 and TRBJ2-7; D not certain. Trimming pared 9 bases from V and 2 bases from J, leaving 11 bases between. Per germline, CDR1 MNHNY and CDR2 SVGAGI (reference sequence). The CDR3 runs to 12 residues. As DNA, the CDR3 is TGTGCCAGTAATTACTCGACCTACGAGCAGTACTTA. Translated: CASNYSTYEQYL.

Remarks on this clonotype: The conserved phenylalanine or tryptophan is not found at the CDR3 terminus, so this likely reflects a read error. The DNA is left out, because the CDR3 cannot be placed on it with certainty; the CDR3 is given as TCRdb lists it. The chain uses TRBV6-5 and TRBJ1-6; the listed D gene, TRBD1, was not tested against the DNA. CDR1 and CDR2 (germline): MNHEY, SVGAGI. 14 amino acids form the CDR3, both terminal residues included. The CDR3 here is CASRLQGGNSPLYL.

The sample holds one count of this clonotype. The junction departs from germline at one end; a sequencing error may be responsible. This chain joins TRBV29-1 and TRBJ2-1; D is unclear. Germline V gene data show CDR1 as SQVTM and CDR2 as ANQGSEA. The CDR3 contains 14 residues. CDR3 nucleotides: TGCAGCCTTGAACTCTACGGGTTCTACAATGAGCAGTTCTTC. As protein: CSLELYGFYNEQFF.

Comment on this clonotype: Germline and junction disagree at one end, which may indicate a read error. V is TRBV6-5 and J is TRBJ1-5; D gene unclear. This CDR3 contains 12 residues. Germline V CDR1 and CDR2: MNHEY, SVGAGI. The CDR3 reads CVSSGRSQPQHF. DNA of the CDR3: TGTGTCAGCAGTGGGCGGAGTCAACCCCAGCATTTT.

As to this clonotype: At one of its ends the junction is not consistent with the germline gene, which may arise from a read error. This rearrangement joins TRBV6-2 or TRBV6-3 to TRBJ2-1, with D unresolved. This CDR3 is built from 15 residues. Per germline, CDR1 MNHEY and CDR2 SVGEGT. The CDR3: CTSSQSSDPYNEQFF. CDR3 in DNA: TGTACCAGCAGTCAGAGCTCCGACCCATACAATGAGCAGTTCTTC.

This clonotype occurred many times. The chain carries TRBV6-2 or TRBV6-3 and TRBJ2-7; 9 bases match TRBD1. The V and J ends lost 4 bases and 0 bases, in that order; junction bases with no gene match: 7. Per the germline V gene, CDR1 is MNHEY and CDR2 is SVGEGT. The CDR3 is 16 amino acids. The CDR3 sequence: CASSLNRDRASYEQYF. In nucleotides, the CDR3 is TGTGCCAGCAGTTTAAACCGGGACAGGGCCTCCTACGAGCAGTACTTC.

The table lists this clonotype with a few counts. The V gene is TRBV6-2 or TRBV6-3, the J gene TRBJ2-2; the match to TRBD1 covers 7 bases. The CDR3 is 15 amino acids. Germline V gene sequence: CDR1 MNHEY, CDR2 SVGEGT. The junction had 7 bases not matched to a gene; V was cut back by 7 bases and J by 2 bases. The CDR3 spells CASIKTGRNTGELFF. CDR3 sequence (DNA): TGTGCCAGCATCAAGACAGGGCGAAACACCGGGGAGCTGTTTTTT.

The chain joins TRBV29-1 to TRBJ1-1; 8 positions agree with TRBD1. V shed 4 bases, J shed 1 base, and the junction held 11 bases outside the gene matches. The CDR3 has 16 amino acids. Germline CDR1 reads SQVTM; CDR2 reads ANQGSEA. CDR3 in amino acids: CSVACPTGERNTEAFF. CDR3 bases: TGCAGCGTTGCTTGTCCGACAGGGGAAAGGAACACTGAAGCTTTCTTT.

This chain uses TRBV29-1 with TRBJ2-1; weak D call: TRBD2 (6 bases). The V gene's germline CDR1 is SQVTM and CDR2 ANQGSEA. This CDR3 has 11 residues. The V end lost 7 bases, the J end lost 10 bases, and 14 bases lay between the germline ends. CDR3 sequence reads: CSANAGLEQFF. CDR3 sequence (DNA): TGCAGCGCTAACGCGGGGTTGGAGCAGTTCTTC.

About this clonotype itself: One end of the junction does not line up with germline, which may come from a read error. The chain couples TRBV10-2 to TRBJ2-1; TRBD2 aligns across 8 bases. This CDR3 comprises 13 residues. Germline V CDR1 and CDR2: WSHSY, SAAADI. Here the CDR3 DNA reads TGCACCAGCAGCAGAGCGGGAGAGTGGGAGCAGTTCTTC. Protein: CTSSRAGEWEQFF.